Below are 17 T cell receptor beta chains sequenced from a single sample in a study of CD4+ T cells in melanoma. The table came from immunoSEQ multiplex PCR; TCRdb's copy has only in-frame clones and leaves some out. The sample records about 140,000 clones, nearly 95% being singletons. These receptors all come from a human donor with melanoma.

This clone was detected once. CDR3: CASMSSGNTIYF. CDR3 DNA: TGTGCCAGCATGAGCTCTGGAAACACCATATATTTT. The rearrangement links TRBV25-1 to TRBJ1-3; D gene uncertain. CDR1 and CDR2 (germline): MGHDK, SYGVNS. V lost 7 bases to trimming and J lost 0 bases, with 4 bases between them. The CDR3 length is 12 residues.

This chain joins TRBV29-1 and TRBJ1-1; D uncertain. The CDR3 sequence is 13 residues long. From germline, CDR1 is SQVTM and CDR2 ANQGSEA. The V and J ends lost 7 bases and 1 base respectively, with 13 bases between them. CDR3 DNA: TGCAGCGCTGGAGTGGCAGGGAACACTGAAGCTTTCTTT. Translating it yields CSAGVAGNTEAFF.

This rearrangement joins TRBV5-6 to TRBJ2-4, with 7 bases fitting TRBD1. This CDR3 comprises 12 residues. Germline V gene sequence: CDR1 SGHDT, CDR2 YYEEEE. The V and J ends lost 4 bases and 9 bases, in that order; junction bases with no gene match: 4. The CDR3 loop is CASSTGVGIQYF. The DNA of the CDR3 is TGTGCCAGCAGCACAGGGGTGGGCATTCAGTACTTC.

There are a few counts of this clone. The chain has TRBV6-1 and TRBJ1-5, with 8 bases that match TRBD1. This CDR3 region has 14 residues. V lost 6 bases and J lost 2; bases outside the gene matches: 3. Looked up from germline, CDR1 is MNHNS and CDR2 is SASEGT. CDR3 DNA sequence: TGTGCCAGCAGGCTACAGGGGGGCAATCAGCCCCAGCATTTT. Amino acid sequence: CASRLQGGNQPQHF.

V gene TRBV2 combines with J gene TRBJ2-1; 12 bases align to TRBD2. The trim removed 6 bases at V and 7 bases at J, leaving 4 bases unmatched. Germline V lookup: CDR1 SNHLY, CDR2 FYNNEI. The CDR3 runs 14 residues. The CDR3 nucleotides are TGTGCCAGCAGCTACCTAGCGGGGGGGAATGAGCAGTTCTTC. Protein product: CASSYLAGGNEQFF.

Relative to its sample, this clone is medium-sized. The chain joins TRBV7-8 to TRBJ1-1, with D perhaps matching TRBD1 (6 bases). This CDR3 has 14 amino acids. Between the trimmed V and J ends, which lost 6 bases and 2 bases, there was a span of 13 bases. The germline CDR1 and CDR2 sequences are SGHVS and FQNEAQ. CDR3: CASRAGHSNTEAFF. The CDR3 region has the DNA TGTGCCAGCAGGGCGGGACACTCAAACACTGAAGCTTTCTTT.

The genes are TRBV29-1 and TRBJ1-2; TRBD1 might be the D (6 bases). The length of the CDR3 is 12 residues. CDR1 SQVTM and CDR2 ANQGSEA come from the germline V gene. V was trimmed by 3 bases and J by 6 bases, leaving 11 bases between them. As DNA, the CDR3 is TGCAGCGTTGAGTACAGGGTAGATGGCTACACCTTC. This translates into CSVEYRVDGYTF.

V and J are TRBV5-6 and TRBJ2-3, with D unresolved. The CDR3 spans 15 residues. Germline CDR1 is SGHDT and CDR2 is YYEEEE. V lost 1 base and J 0 bases, leaving 9 bases between the germline ends. The CDR3 spells CASSLTPVSTDTQYF. In DNA, the CDR3 is TGTGCCAGCAGCTTGACTCCAGTCAGCACAGATACGCAGTATTTT.

This clone was counted once. The rearrangement joins TRBV28 to TRBJ2-1, with a weak D call TRBD1 (5 bases). The CDR3 consists of 14 residues. V dropped 5 bases and J dropped 5 bases, with 13 bases sitting between them. The germline V gene has CDR1 MDHEN and CDR2 SYDVKM. The chain's CDR3 is CASSQKGLDNEQFF. The CDR3 nucleotides read TGTGCCAGCAGTCAGAAGGGGCTCGACAATGAGCAGTTCTTC.

V usage is TRBV5-1 and J usage is TRBJ2-5, with D tentatively TRBD1 or TRBD2 (6 bases each). Germline V gene lookup returns CDR1 SGHRS and CDR2 YFSETQ. V lost 4 bases and J lost 9, with 16 bases in between. This CDR3 comprises 13 residues. In nucleotides, the CDR3 is TGCGCCAGCAGCGTAATACCAGGGGAGGCCCAGTACTTC. Translated, it gives CASSVIPGEAQYF.

This clone showed up just once. V and J are TRBV29-1 and TRBJ2-7, with 12 bases aligning to TRBD2. After removal of 5 bases from V and 3 bases from J, the junction contained 2 bases not matched to a gene. This CDR3 has 13 amino acids. Germline V gives CDR1 SQVTM, CDR2 ANQGSEA. CDR3 protein: CSVRTSGDYEQYF. CDR3 sequence (DNA): TGCAGCGTTCGGACTAGCGGGGACTACGAGCAGTACTTC.

The chain combines TRBV6-6 with TRBJ2-7, with a tentative D call TRBD1 (6 bases). Deletions cut 8 bases from V and 4 bases from J, with 15 bases between. The CDR3 loop spans 13 amino acids. Germline V gene sequence: CDR1 MNHNY, CDR2 SVGAGI (reference sequence). CDR3 sequence: CASDRDNAYEQYF. The CDR3 DNA follows: TGTGCCAGCGACCGGGACAACGCGTACGAGCAGTACTTC.

The V call is TRBV7-6, the J call TRBJ2-7; D might be TRBD1 or TRBD2, each matching 7 bases. The CDR3 length is 16 residues. Trimming pared 0 bases from V and 3 bases from J, leaving 15 bases between. From germline, CDR1 is SGHVS and CDR2 FNYEAQ. CDR3 nucleotides: TGTGCCAGCAGCTTAGCGGGAGGGACAGATCTCTACGAGCAGTACTTC. Translated, it gives CASSLAGGTDLYEQYF. Complete variable domain (other parts from reference TRBV7-6 and TRBJ2-7): GAGVSQSPRYKVTKRGQDVALRCDPISGHVSLYWYRQALGQGPEFLTYFNYEAQQDKSGLPNDRFSAERPEGSISTLTIQRTEQRDSAMYRCASSLAGGTDLYEQYFGPGTRLTVT.

The rearrangement joins TRBV12-2 to TRBJ1-2. TRBV12-2 is deemed a pseudogene. The length of the CDR3 is 14 residues. The CDR3 sequence is CASRLGPGRYGYTF. CDR3 in DNA: TGTGCAAGTCGCTTAGGACCGGGCCGCTATGGCTACACCTTC.

The chain recombines TRBV5-1 with TRBJ2-3; D not certain. CDR1 is SGHRS and CDR2 is YFSETQ in the germline V gene. CDR3 size: 14 residues. Between the trimmed V and J ends, which lost 0 bases and 2 bases, there was a span of 7 bases. For the CDR3, the DNA is TGCGCCAGCAGCTTGGCCCAGGTCACAGATACGCAGTATTTT. This sequence encodes CASSLAQVTDTQYF.

V is TRBV6-7 and J is TRBJ1-6; weak D call: TRBD1 (6 bases). TRBV6-7 is an open reading frame whose function is uncertain. Trimming shortened V by 5 bases and J by 5 bases, and 10 bases separated the two germline ends. The CDR3 runs 14 residues. CDR3 nucleotides: TGTGCCAGCAGTAGTGCAGGGGATAATTCACCCCTCCACTTT. Amino acids: CASSSAGDNSPLHF.

Only a few counts were recorded for this clone. As DNA, the CDR3 is TGTGCCAGCAGCTTAGAAGGGAGCAGGAGCGATACGCAGTATTTT. Its protein product is CASSLEGSRSDTQYF. J is TRBJ2-3 and V is TRBV11-3, with D perhaps TRBD2 (5 bases). The CDR3 loop spans 15 amino acids. Germline CDR1 is SGHNT and CDR2 is YENEEA. Between the trimmed V and J ends, which lost 0 bases and 6 bases, there was a span of 13 bases.